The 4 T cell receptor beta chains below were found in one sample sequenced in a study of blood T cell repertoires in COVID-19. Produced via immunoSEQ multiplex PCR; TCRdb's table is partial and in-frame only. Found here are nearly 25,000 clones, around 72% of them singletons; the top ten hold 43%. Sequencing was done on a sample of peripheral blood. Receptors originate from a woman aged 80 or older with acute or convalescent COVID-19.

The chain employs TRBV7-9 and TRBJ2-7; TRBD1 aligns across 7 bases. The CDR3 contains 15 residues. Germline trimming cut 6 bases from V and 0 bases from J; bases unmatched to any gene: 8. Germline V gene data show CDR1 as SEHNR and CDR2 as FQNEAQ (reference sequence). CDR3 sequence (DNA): TGTGCCAGCAGTGGACAGGCCAAAGACTCCTACGAGCAGTACTTC. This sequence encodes CASSGQAKDSYEQYF.

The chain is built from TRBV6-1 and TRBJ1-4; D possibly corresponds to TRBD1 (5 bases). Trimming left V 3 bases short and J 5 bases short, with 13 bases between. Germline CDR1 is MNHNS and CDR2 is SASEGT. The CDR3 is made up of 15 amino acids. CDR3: CASSDLGQKNEKLFF. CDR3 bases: TGTGCCAGCAGTGATTTGGGGCAGAAGAATGAAAAACTGTTTTTT.

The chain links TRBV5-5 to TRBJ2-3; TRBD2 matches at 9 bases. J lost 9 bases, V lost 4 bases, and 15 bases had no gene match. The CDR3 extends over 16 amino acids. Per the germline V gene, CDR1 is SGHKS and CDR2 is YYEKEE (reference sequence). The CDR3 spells CASSNRDAGGSRTQYF. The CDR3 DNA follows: TGTGCCAGCAGCAACCGGGACGCGGGAGGGTCTCGGACGCAGTATTTT.

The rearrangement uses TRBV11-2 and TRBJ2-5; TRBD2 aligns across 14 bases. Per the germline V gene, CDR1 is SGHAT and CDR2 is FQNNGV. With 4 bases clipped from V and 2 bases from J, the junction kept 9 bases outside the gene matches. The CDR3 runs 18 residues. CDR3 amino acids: CASSSWTSGGPGQETQYF. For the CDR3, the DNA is TGTGCCAGCAGCTCGTGGACTAGCGGGGGGCCTGGGCAAGAGACCCAGTACTTC.